Presented here are 2 T cell receptor beta chains from one specimen sequenced in a study of T cell repertoires in cytomegalovirus infection. TCRdb analysed the reads with MiXCR anew, one entry per CDR3 protein. This table has hundreds of thousands of distinct CDR3 sequences, more than 8% appearing once. The material sequenced was PBMCs. All receptors come from a human donor in good health (CMV status not recorded). Some clones in this sample may be carry-over from other donors' samples.

Of note for this clonotype: A much bigger clone sits one base away, suggesting this may be a read error. The V call is TRBV7-2, the J call TRBJ2-1; TRBD2 is a possible D gene (6 bases). The CDR3 contains 15 residues. Looked up from germline, CDR1 is SGHTA and CDR2 is FQGNSA. Trimming took 1 base from V and 8 from J, leaving 15 bases between them. CDR3 loop: CASSLGAGGMYEQFF. CDR3 DNA sequence: TGTGCCAGCAGCTTAGGGGCTGGCGGGATGTATGAGCAGTTCTTC.

The sample holds many counts of this clonotype. This chain uses TRBV7-2 with TRBJ2-5; the D gene is possibly TRBD2 (5 bases). V lost 7 bases, J lost 2 bases, and 8 bases lay in between. Germline CDR1 and CDR2: SGHTA and FQGNSA. The CDR3 runs to 12 residues. In DNA, the CDR3 is TGTGCCAGCACTAGGAGGCAAGAGACCCAGTACTTC. This sequence encodes CASTRRQETQYF.